The 32 T cell receptor beta chains below all came from one sample that was sequenced in a study of tumor and adjacent non-tumor tissue in lung cancer. TCRbeta libraries were built with three rounds of nested PCR, modified from ARM-PCR. TCRdb independently ran MiXCR on the multiplex PCR reads; one entry per CDR3 protein. This sample has 60,000 to 95,000 distinct CDR3 sequences, with under 85% found just once. No cell sorting was done before RNA was extracted from the tissue. Sequencing was done on a sample of lung tumor tissue. All receptors derive from a woman aged 45 to 65 with non-small cell lung cancer.

Regarding this clonotype: A read error may produce the germline difference seen at one junction end. The rearrangement joins TRBV6-5 to TRBJ1-2, with TRBD1 as a possible D gene (6 bases). CDR3 length: 16 residues. Looked up from germline, CDR1 is MNHEY and CDR2 is SVGAGI. CDR3 DNA: TGTGCCAGCAGTTACTCGAATAAGGCAGGGGTTTATGGTTACACCTTC. Translation gives CASSYSNKAGVYGYTF.

This clonotype was seen once. This rearrangement joins TRBV28 to TRBJ2-1; tentatively, D is TRBD1 (5 bases). Germline CDR1 and CDR2: MDHEN and SYDVKM. Trimming removed 8 bases from V and 5 bases from J, with 22 bases in between. The CDR3 length is 16 residues. The CDR3, as DNA: TGTGCCAGCCATTATCAGTGGGGCCCGGGCAACAATGAGCAGTTCTTC. Translated, it gives CASHYQWGPGNNEQFF. Based on the CDR3 plus reference TRBV28 and TRBJ2-1, the full variable domain is DVKVTQSSRYLVKRTGEKVFLECVQDMDHENMFWYRQDPGLGLRLIYFSYDVKMKEKGDIPEGYSVSREKKERFSLILESASTNQTSMYLCASHYQWGPGNNEQFFGPGTRLTVL.

Turning to this clonotype: A junction end diverges from the germline sequence, so it may reflect a read error. The CDR3 DNA reads TGTGCCAGCAGTGAGACCTTAGCGGGAGTGCGTGATACACAGTATTTT. It is translated as CASSETLAGVRDTQYF. This rearrangement joins TRBV6-1 to TRBJ2-3, with 9 bases that match TRBD2. The CDR3 is 16 amino acids. Germline CDR1 is MNHNS and CDR2 is SASEGT.

V is TRBV2 and J is TRBJ2-3, with D unclear. The CDR3 is made up of 12 amino acids. The V and J ends lost 3 bases and 7 bases respectively, with 8 bases between them. Germline V CDR1 and CDR2: SNHLY, FYNNEI. CDR3: CASSDGWNTQYF. The CDR3 coding sequence is TGTGCCAGCAGTGATGGGTGGAATACGCAGTATTTT.

This clonotype has just a few counts. The junction departs from germline at one end; a sequencing error may be responsible. V gene TRBV4-1 combines with J gene TRBJ1-1, with TRBD1 as a possible D gene (5 bases). This CDR3 contains 13 residues. Germline CDR1 is MGHRA and CDR2 is YSYEKL. Here the CDR3 DNA reads TGCGCCAGCAGCCAAGCCGCCGCGACAGCTGCTTTCTTC. This gives the protein CASSQAAATAAFF.

For this clonotype: Its ends do not fully match the called genes, so a read error is possible. This rearrangement joins TRBV28 to TRBJ2-7, with D unclear. Germline loops: CDR1 MDHEN, CDR2 SYDVKM. CDR3 size: 12 residues. CDR3 sequence reads: CACSLWSYEHYF. CDR3 DNA: TGTGCCTGCAGTTTATGGTCCTACGAGCATTACTTC.

About this clonotype itself: The junction and the germline gene differ at one end; a read error may be behind it. The chain has TRBV4-1 and TRBJ1-5, with 8 bases identical to TRBD1. The CDR3 runs 19 residues. CDR1 is MGHRA, CDR2 YSYEKL, per germline. DNA for the CDR3: TGCGCCAGCAGCCAAGATGTGAGCGCAGGGGGCAGGGGCAATCAGGCCCAGCATTTT. This sequence encodes CASSQDVSAGGRGNQAQHF.

This clonotype was counted at least ten times. This chain joins TRBV5-1 and TRBJ2-2; D remains ambiguous. The germline V gene has CDR1 SGHRS and CDR2 YFSETQ. This CDR3 spans 15 amino acids. V was clipped by 0 bases and J by 4 bases, with 10 bases between them. The DNA of the CDR3 is TGCGCCAGCAGCTTGGGGATCGGCTCCACCGGGGAGCTGTTTTTT. This translates into CASSLGIGSTGELFF.

This clonotype was observed a single time. One end of the junction is discordant with germline, which a read error may explain. The chain joins TRBV6-2 or TRBV6-3 to TRBJ2-4; D is unclear. This CDR3 spans 10 amino acids. Germline CDR1 reads MNHEY; CDR2 reads SVGEGT. Here the CDR3 reads CASVRNTQYF. The CDR3 region has the DNA TGTGCCAGCGTTAGAAACACTCAGTACTTC.

Note on this clonotype: This clone may be a read error of a much larger clone one base away. V gene TRBV28 combines with J gene TRBJ2-7; TRBD2 matches at 7 bases. Looked up from germline, CDR1 is MDHEN and CDR2 is SYDVKM. This CDR3 contains 15 residues. CDR3 bases: TGTGCCAGCAGTTTAGGCGGGAGCCGCACCTACGAGCGGTACTTC. Amino acid sequence: CASSLGGSRTYERYF.

In this sample, this clonotype turned up once. At one end the junction does not follow the germline gene, possibly because of a read error. J is TRBJ2-3 and V is TRBV11-3, with a weak D call TRBD2 (6 bases). CDR1 is SGHNT, CDR2 YENEEA, per germline. The CDR3 is 16 residues long. CDR3 bases: TGTGCCAGCGGCTTAGGACGACGGGAGAGTGTAGATACGCAGTATTTT. This encodes CASGLGRRESVDTQYF.

J is TRBJ2-3 and V is TRBV25-1; D perhaps matches TRBD2 (6 bases). Trimming pared 11 bases from V and 2 bases from J, leaving 17 bases between. The CDR3 consists of 14 residues. The germline gives CDR1 MGHDK, CDR2 SYGVNS. The CDR3 reads CAGDLATYTDTQYF. The CDR3 DNA reads as TGTGCCGGTGATCTAGCGACCTACACAGATACGCAGTATTTT.

This chain connects TRBV20-1 to TRBJ2-1; maybe TRBD2 (5 bases). With 7 bases removed from V and 9 bases from J, the gap between germline ends came to 19 bases. Per the germline V gene, CDR1 is DFQATT and CDR2 is SNEGSKA (reference sequence). The CDR3 spans 13 residues. The CDR3 DNA reads as TGCAGTGGTTGGCAGGAGGATAGGATTGAGCAGTTCTTC. Translated: CSGWQEDRIEQFF.

Turning to this clonotype: At one end, the junction sequence differs from germline, possibly due to a read error. V and J are TRBV4-1 and TRBJ1-6, with TRBD1 matching over 7 bases. CDR1 and CDR2 (germline): MGHRA, YSYEKL. This CDR3 comprises 19 residues. The CDR3 loop is CTSSNKKQGQSSYNSPLHF. The CDR3 DNA follows: TGCACCAGCAGCAACAAAAAACAGGGACAGAGCTCCTATAATTCACCCCTCCACTTT.

A single count supports this clonotype. The germline gene is not matched at one end of the junction; a read error may be the cause. The genes are TRBV12-3 or TRBV12-4 and TRBJ2-7; unclear D gene. The CDR3 consists of 12 residues. The CDR3 is CVSSIRGGEQYF. CDR3 DNA: TGTGTCAGCAGCATACGCGGTGGCGAGCAGTACTTC.

As to this clonotype: One end of the junction is discordant with germline, which a read error may explain. The genes are TRBV10-3 and TRBJ1-1; D is possibly TRBD1 (5 bases). The germline gives CDR1 ENHRY, CDR2 SYGVKD. The CDR3 sequence is 11 residues long. CDR3 sequence (DNA): TGTAGCACCCAGGGTGACACTGAAGCTCTCTTT. Its translation is CSTQGDTEALF.

The rearrangement links TRBV6-2 or TRBV6-3 to TRBJ2-7, with 12 positions matching TRBD1. CDR1 and CDR2 from the germline V gene are MNHEY and SVGEGT. With V trimmed by 11 bases and J by 5 bases, 13 bases remained unmatched. The CDR3 loop spans 15 amino acids. In nucleotides, the CDR3 is TGTGCCGGCCACCTACCGGGACAGGGGGCCAACGAGCAGTACTTC. Its translation: CAGHLPGQGANEQYF.

A remark on this clonotype: A single base separates this from a much larger clone, so it may be a read error. This chain uses TRBV28 with TRBJ2-7, with 9 bases aligning to TRBD2. Germline loops: CDR1 MDHEN, CDR2 SYDVKM. The CDR3 is 13 residues long. For the CDR3, the DNA is TGTACCAGCAGTTGGACTAGCGTAGGAGAGCAGTACTTC. Encoded protein: CTSSWTSVGEQYF.

This clonotype was seen a handful of times. V and J are TRBV2 and TRBJ2-3, with a tentative D call TRBD2 (5 bases). Germline loops: CDR1 SNHLY, CDR2 FYNNEI. V lost 7 bases, J lost 1 base, and 12 bases lay in between. CDR3 length: 14 amino acids. The CDR3 region is CASTTLRGTDTQYF. The CDR3 region has the DNA TGTGCCAGCACCACCTTGAGGGGCACAGATACGCAGTATTTT.

Regarding this clonotype: As the CDR3 is not closed by the conserved phenylalanine or tryptophan, this likely results from a read error. The gene calls are TRBV6-6 and TRBJ2-7, with TRBD2 matching over 8 bases. Germline lookup yields CDR1 MNHNY and CDR2 SVGAGI (reference sequence). The CDR3 covers 14 residues. CDR3 coding DNA: TGTATCAGCACCACCGGGACTAGTTCCTACGAGCAGTACATC. Amino acids: CISTTGTSSYEQYI.

With respect to this clonotype: One end of the junction does not line up with germline, which may come from a read error. CDR3 protein: CASISMMVAGKEIQYF. CDR3 DNA: TGTGCCAGCATAAGCATGATGGTAGCAGGGAAAGAGATCCAGTACTTC. The chain is built from TRBV12-3 or TRBV12-4 and TRBJ2-5, with D tentatively TRBD1 (5 bases). There are 16 residues in the CDR3.

The chain recombines TRBV6-2 or TRBV6-3 with TRBJ2-4; 11 bases agree with TRBD1. The CDR3 covers 14 residues. Germline CDR1 MNHEY, CDR2 SVGEGT. The ends lost 6 bases at V and 8 bases at J; junction bases unmatched: 6. CDR3 bases: TGTGCCAGCAGCAACCTGGGACAGGGGGACATTCAGTACTTC. This codes for CASSNLGQGDIQYF.

Worth noting for this clonotype: A read error is possible here, since a much larger clone lies one base away. The chain is built from TRBV5-1 and TRBJ2-3; 7 bases line up with TRBD1. This CDR3 has 13 amino acids. From germline, CDR1 is SGHRS and CDR2 YFSETQ. This CDR3 is CTSSQGQEDTQYF. The CDR3 bases are TGCACCAGCAGCCAAGGACAGGAAGATACGCAGTATTTT.

This clonotype was observed a single time. At one end, the junction sequence differs from germline, possibly due to a read error. The chain joins TRBV4-2 to TRBJ2-7; D is perhaps TRBD2 (6 bases). Germline V gene lookup returns CDR1 LGHNA and CDR2 YNFKEQ. This CDR3 is built from 15 residues. CDR3 region: CASSHDAGGTFELYF. The DNA of the CDR3 is TGTGCCAGCAGCCATGATGCTGGCGGGACTTTCGAGCTGTACTTC.

This clonotype was counted many times. The chain uses TRBV12-3 or TRBV12-4 and TRBJ2-7; 8 bases fit TRBD1. CDR3 length: 15 residues. Germline trimming cut 2 bases from V and 6 bases from J; bases unmatched to any gene: 9. The DNA of the CDR3 is TGTGCCAGCAGTTTAATTGGACAGGGCGGGTCCGAGCAGTACTTC. Protein sequence: CASSLIGQGGSEQYF.

Points on this clonotype: At one of its ends the junction is not consistent with the germline gene, which may arise from a read error. CDR3: CTSGGTQYF. Here the CDR3 DNA reads TGTACCAGCGGAGGTACGCAGTATTTT. V and J are TRBV6-6 and TRBJ2-3, with a tentative D call TRBD2 (5 bases). The CDR3 totals 9 residues. Germline V gene lookup returns CDR1 MNHNY and CDR2 SVGAGI (reference sequence).

The V call is TRBV29-1, the J call TRBJ2-7, with TRBD1 identical over 11 bases. The length of the CDR3 is 14 residues. In germline, CDR1 is SQVTM, CDR2 ANQGSEA. CDR3 DNA sequence: TGCATCCTGCTCAGGACAGGGGGCGGGTACGAGCAGTACTTC. It yields the protein CILLRTGGGYEQYF.

Worth noting for this clonotype: Since no conserved phenylalanine or tryptophan closes the CDR3, a read error is the likely cause. The V gene is TRBV6-5, the J gene TRBJ1-1; D may be TRBD1 (5 bases). The germline CDR1 and CDR2 sequences are MNHEY and SVGAGI. The length of the CDR3 is 16 residues. DNA of the CDR3: TGTGTCAGTAGTTACTCGAGGGGTTCGATGAACACTGAAGCTTTCTCT. This codes for CVSSYSRGSMNTEAFS.

This clonotype showed up many times. The rearrangement joins TRBV20-1 to TRBJ1-1, with TRBD1 identical over 7 bases. The V gene end was trimmed by 0 bases and the J gene end by 3 bases; junction bases not matched to a gene: 4. The germline V gene encodes CDR1 DFQATT and CDR2 SNEGSKA (reference sequence). The CDR3 runs 14 residues. CDR3 residues: CSAREGGRDTEAFF. CDR3 sequence (DNA): TGCAGTGCTAGAGAAGGGGGCAGGGACACTGAAGCTTTCTTT.

This clonotype was seen a few times. One junction end disagrees with the germline gene, perhaps due to a read error. The chain has TRBV20-1 and TRBJ1-6, with D maybe TRBD1 (5 bases). The CDR3 loop spans 11 amino acids. CDR1 DFQATT and CDR2 SNEGSKA come from the germline V gene (reference sequence). The CDR3 bases are TGTAGCTCCCGGGACGGGGGGGCCCTCCACTTT. Translation gives CSSRDGGALHF.

This clonotype has a single count. This chain joins TRBV4-2 and TRBJ1-6; perhaps TRBD1 as D (6 bases). Germline values: CDR1 LGHNA, CDR2 YNFKEQ. Trimming shortened V by 4 bases and J by 8 bases, and 18 bases separated the two germline ends. CDR3 size: 16 residues. The CDR3 bases are TGTGCCAGCAGCCTGAACAAGGGGGAGGGTGATTCACCCCTCCACTTT. The encoded protein is CASSLNKGEGDSPLHF.

Concerning this clonotype: A much larger clone is a single base away; this may be a read error. The conserved phenylalanine or tryptophan is not found at the CDR3 terminus, so this likely reflects a read error. The chain couples TRBV28 to TRBJ2-5; 7 nucleotides line up with TRBD2. V lost 7 bases, J lost 5 bases, and 16 bases stayed unmatched. The CDR3 loop spans 16 amino acids. The germline V gene encodes CDR1 MDHEN and CDR2 SYDVKM. As DNA, the CDR3 is TGTGCCAGCACTCCTTGGGGTGGGAGGGCCGTGGAGACCCAGTACTAC. It specifies CASTPWGGRAVETQYY.